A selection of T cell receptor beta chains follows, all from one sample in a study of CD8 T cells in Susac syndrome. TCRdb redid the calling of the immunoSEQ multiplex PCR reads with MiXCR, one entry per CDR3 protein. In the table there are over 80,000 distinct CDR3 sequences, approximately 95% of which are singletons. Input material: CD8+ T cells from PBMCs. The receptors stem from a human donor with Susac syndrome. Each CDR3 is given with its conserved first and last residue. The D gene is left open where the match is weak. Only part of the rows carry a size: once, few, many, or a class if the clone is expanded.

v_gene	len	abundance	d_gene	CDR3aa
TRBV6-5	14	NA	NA	CASRGGTKGDTQYF
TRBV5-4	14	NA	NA	CASSLAVEAIEQFF
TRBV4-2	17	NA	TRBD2	CASSQDETSGLTGELFF
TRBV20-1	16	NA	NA	CSARDGTSGDTGELFF
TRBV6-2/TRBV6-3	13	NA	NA	CASSYSNYPVAFF
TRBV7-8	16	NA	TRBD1	CASSLAGQGANSPLHF
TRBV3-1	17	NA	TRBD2	CASSQDVSGAYTGELFF
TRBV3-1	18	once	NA	CASSQGLGLGDNRETQYF
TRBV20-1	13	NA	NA	CSIFGEESYEQYF
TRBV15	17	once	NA	CATSRETVITGGKTQYF
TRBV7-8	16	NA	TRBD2	CASSLVGGGVSGELFF
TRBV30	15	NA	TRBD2	CAWCTGTSGQETQYF
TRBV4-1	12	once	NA	CASSQDLKTQYF
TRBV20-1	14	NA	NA	CSASGAKISYEQYF
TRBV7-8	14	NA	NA	CASSFGRGAGELFF
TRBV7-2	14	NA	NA	CASSLEAATTEAFF
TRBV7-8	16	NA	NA	CASSLEPGSSNSPLHF
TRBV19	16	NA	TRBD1	CASSIQGALGPNVLTF
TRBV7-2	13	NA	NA	CASSPEDRPEQYF
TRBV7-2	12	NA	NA	CASSRKWDEQFF
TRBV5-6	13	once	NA	CASSRDTHNEQFF
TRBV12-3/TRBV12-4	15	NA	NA	CASSLARGGDEPQHF
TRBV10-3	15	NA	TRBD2	CAISEEGTTQETQYF
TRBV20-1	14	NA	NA	CSALGQGGSFGYTF
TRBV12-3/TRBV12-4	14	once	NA	CASSLGRTIYEQYF
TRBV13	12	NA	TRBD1	CASSLDRGVAFF
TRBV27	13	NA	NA	CASSGGSNQPQHF
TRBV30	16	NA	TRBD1	CAWSPPGTGAGKTQYF